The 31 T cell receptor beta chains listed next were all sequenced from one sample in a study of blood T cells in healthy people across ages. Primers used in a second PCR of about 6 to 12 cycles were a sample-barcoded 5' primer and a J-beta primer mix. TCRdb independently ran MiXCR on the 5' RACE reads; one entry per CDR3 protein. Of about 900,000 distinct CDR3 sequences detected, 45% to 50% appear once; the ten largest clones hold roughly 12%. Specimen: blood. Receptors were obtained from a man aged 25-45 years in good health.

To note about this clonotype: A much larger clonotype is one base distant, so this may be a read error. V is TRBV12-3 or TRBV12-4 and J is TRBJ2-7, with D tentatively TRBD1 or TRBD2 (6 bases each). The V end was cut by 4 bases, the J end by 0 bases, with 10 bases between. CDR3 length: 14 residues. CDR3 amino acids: CASSWGAASYEQYF. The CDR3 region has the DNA TGTGCCAGCAGTTGGGGGGCCGCCTCCTACGAGCAGTACTTC.

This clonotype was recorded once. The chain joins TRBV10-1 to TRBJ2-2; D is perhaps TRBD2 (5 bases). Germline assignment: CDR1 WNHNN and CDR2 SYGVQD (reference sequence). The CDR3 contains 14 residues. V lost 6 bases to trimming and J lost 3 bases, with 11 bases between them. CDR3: CASRLDRDTGELFF. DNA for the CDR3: TGCGCCAGCAGACTAGACCGGGACACCGGGGAGCTGTTTTTT.

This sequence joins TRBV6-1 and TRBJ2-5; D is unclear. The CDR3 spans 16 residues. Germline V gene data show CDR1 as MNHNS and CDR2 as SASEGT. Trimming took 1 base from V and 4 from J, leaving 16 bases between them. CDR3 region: CASSEVGRVWAETQYF. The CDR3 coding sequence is TGTGCCAGCAGTGAAGTTGGTCGGGTATGGGCAGAGACCCAGTACTTC.

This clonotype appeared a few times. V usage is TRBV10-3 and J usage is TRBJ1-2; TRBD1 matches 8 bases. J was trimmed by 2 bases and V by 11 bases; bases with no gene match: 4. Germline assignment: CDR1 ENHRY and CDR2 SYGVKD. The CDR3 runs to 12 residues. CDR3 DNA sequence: TGTGCCGCGACAGGGGTAAACTATGGCTACACCTTC. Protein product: CAATGVNYGYTF.

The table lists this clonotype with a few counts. The DNA for the CDR3 is TGTGCCAGCAGCTTAGCCAGAAATCAGCCCCAGCATTTT. Encoded protein: CASSLARNQPQHF. The gene calls are TRBV7-9 and TRBJ1-5, with unresolved D. The germline V and J ends were trimmed by 0 bases and 4 bases, with 4 bases remaining between them. Germline assignment: CDR1 SEHNR and CDR2 FQNEAQ (reference sequence). This CDR3 spans 13 amino acids.

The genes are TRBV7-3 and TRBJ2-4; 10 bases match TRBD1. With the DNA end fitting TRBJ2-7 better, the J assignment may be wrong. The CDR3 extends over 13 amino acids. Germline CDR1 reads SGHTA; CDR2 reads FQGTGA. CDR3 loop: CASSSGTGAEQYF. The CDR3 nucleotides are TGTGCCAGCAGCTCTGGGACAGGGGCCGAGCAGTACTTC.

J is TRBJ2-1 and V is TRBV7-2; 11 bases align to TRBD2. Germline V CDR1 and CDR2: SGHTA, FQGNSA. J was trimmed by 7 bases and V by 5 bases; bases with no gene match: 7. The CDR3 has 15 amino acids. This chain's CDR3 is CASSVLAGGGNEQFF. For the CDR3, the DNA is TGTGCCAGCAGCGTCCTAGCGGGGGGAGGAAATGAGCAGTTCTTC. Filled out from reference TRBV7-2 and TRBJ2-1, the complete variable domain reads GAGVSQSPSNKVTEKGKDVELRCDPISGHTALYWYRQSLGQGLEFLIYFQGNSAPDKSGLPSDRFSAERTGGSVSTLTIQRTQQEDSAVYLCASSVLAGGGNEQFFGPGTRLTVL.

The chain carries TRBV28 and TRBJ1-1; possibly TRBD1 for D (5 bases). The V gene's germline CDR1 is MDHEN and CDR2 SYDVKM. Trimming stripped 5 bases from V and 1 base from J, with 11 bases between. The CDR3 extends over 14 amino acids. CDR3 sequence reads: CASSGHRRNTEAFF. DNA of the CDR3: TGTGCCAGCAGTGGCCACAGGAGGAACACTGAAGCTTTCTTT.

As DNA, the CDR3 is TGTGCCAGCAGCTTGGAGTATCAGGGTAGATACGCGGGGGGCTACACCTTC. Protein: CASSLEYQGRYAGGYTF. This sequence joins TRBV5-5 and TRBJ1-2; a possible D gene is TRBD1 (5 bases). Trimming removed 0 bases from V and 8 bases from J, with 23 bases in between. Germline V gene data show CDR1 as SGHKS and CDR2 as YYEKEE (reference sequence). This CDR3 has 17 amino acids. The entire variable domain, with the rest obtained from reference TRBV5-5 and TRBJ1-2, is as follows: DAGVTQSPTHLIKTRGQQVTLRCSPISGHKSVSWYQQVLGQGPQFIFQYYEKEERGRGNFPDRFSARQFPNYSSELNVNALLLGDSALYLCASSLEYQGRYAGGYTFGSGTRLTVV.

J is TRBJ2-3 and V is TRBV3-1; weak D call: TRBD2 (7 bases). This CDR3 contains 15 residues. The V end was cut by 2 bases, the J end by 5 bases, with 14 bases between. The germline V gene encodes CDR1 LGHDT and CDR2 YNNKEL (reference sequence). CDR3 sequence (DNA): TGTGCCAGCAGCCAAACGCGGGGGCTGGGAGATACGCAGTATTTT. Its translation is CASSQTRGLGDTQYF.

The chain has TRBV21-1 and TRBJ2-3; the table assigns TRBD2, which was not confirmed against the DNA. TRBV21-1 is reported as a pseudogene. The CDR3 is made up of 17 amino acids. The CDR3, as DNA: TGTGCCAGCAGCGGTTCAGGGACTAGCGGGTGCACAGATACGCAGTATTTT. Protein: CASSGSGTSGCTDTQYF.

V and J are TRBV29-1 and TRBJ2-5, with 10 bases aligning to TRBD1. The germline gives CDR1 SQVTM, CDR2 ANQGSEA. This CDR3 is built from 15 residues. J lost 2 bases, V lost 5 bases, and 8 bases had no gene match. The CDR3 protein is CSVFPGDRGQETQYF. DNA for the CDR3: TGCAGCGTTTTTCCGGGGGACAGGGGTCAAGAGACCCAGTACTTC.

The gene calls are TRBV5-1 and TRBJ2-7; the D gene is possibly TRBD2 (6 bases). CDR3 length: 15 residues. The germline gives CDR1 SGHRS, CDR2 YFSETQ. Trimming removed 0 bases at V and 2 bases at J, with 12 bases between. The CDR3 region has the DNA TGCGCCAGCAGCTTGGGGGAGGCCCGCACCTACGAGCAGTACTTC. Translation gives CASSLGEARTYEQYF. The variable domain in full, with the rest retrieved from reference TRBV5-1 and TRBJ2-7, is KAGVTQTPRYLIKTRGQQVTLSCSPISGHRSVSWYQQTPGQGLQFLFEYFSETQRNKGNFPGRFSGRQFSNSRSEMNVSTLELGDSALYLCASSLGEARTYEQYFGPGTRLTVT.

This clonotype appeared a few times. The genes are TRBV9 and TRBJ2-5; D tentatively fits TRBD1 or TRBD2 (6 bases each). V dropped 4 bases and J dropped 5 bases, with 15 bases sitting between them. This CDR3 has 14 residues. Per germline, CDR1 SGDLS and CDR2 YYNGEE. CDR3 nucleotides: TGTGCCAGCAGCCCCCTAGGGGGGTTGGAGACCCAGTACTTC. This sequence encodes CASSPLGGLETQYF. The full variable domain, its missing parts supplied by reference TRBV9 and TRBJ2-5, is DSGVTQTPKHLITATGQRVTLRCSPRSGDLSVYWYQQSLDQGLQFLIQYYNGEERAKGNILERFSAQQFPDLHSELNLSSLELGDSALYFCASSPLGGLETQYFGPGTRLLVL.

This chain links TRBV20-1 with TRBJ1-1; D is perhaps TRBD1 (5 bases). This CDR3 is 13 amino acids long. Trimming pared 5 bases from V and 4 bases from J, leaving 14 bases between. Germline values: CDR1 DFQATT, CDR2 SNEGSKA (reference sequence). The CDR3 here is CSAFKAGGTEAFF. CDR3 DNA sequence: TGCAGTGCTTTCAAGGCCGGGGGCACTGAAGCTTTCTTT.

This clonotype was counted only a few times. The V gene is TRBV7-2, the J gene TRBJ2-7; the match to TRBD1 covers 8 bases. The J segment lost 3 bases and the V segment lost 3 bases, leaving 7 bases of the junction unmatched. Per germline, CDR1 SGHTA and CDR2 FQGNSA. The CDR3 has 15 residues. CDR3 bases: TGTGCCAGCAGCTTTAACAGGGGGAAGAGCTACGAGCAGTACTTC. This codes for CASSFNRGKSYEQYF.

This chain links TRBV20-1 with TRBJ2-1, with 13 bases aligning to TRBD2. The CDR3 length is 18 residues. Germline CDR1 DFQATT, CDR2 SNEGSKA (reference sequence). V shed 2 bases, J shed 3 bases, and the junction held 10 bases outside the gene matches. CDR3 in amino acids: CSARPTRTSGGLYNEQFF. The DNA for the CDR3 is TGCAGTGCTAGACCCACTAGGACTAGCGGGGGTCTCTACAATGAGCAGTTCTTC.

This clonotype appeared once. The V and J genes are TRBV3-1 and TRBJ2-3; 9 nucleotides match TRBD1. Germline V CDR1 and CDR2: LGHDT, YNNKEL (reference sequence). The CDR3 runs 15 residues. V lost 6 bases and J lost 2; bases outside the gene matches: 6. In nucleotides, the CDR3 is TGTGCCAGCAGTCCCGGGACAGGGTTCACAGATACGCAGTATTTT. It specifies CASSPGTGFTDTQYF.

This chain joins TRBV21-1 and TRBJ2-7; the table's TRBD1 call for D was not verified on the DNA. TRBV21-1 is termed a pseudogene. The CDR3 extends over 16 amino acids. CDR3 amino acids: CASSKERGGGSYEQYF. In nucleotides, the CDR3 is TGTGCCAGCAGCAAAGAGAGGGGGGGAGGATCCTACGAGCAGTACTTC.

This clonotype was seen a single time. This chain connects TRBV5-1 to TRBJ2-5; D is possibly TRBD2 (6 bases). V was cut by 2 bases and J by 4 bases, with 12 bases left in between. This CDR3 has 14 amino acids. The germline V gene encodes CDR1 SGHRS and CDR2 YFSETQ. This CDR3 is CASSFTSSSETQYF. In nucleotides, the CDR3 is TGCGCCAGCAGCTTTACTAGCAGCTCAGAGACCCAGTACTTC. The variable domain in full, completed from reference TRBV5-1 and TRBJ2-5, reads KAGVTQTPRYLIKTRGQQVTLSCSPISGHRSVSWYQQTPGQGLQFLFEYFSETQRNKGNFPGRFSGRQFSNSRSEMNVSTLELGDSALYLCASSFTSSSETQYFGPGTRLLVL.

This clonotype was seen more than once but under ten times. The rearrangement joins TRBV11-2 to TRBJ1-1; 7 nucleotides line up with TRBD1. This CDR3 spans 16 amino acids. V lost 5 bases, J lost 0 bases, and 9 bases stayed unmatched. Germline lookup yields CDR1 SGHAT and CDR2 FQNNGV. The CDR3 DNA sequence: TGTGCCAGCAGCCTATCGGGACAGTCTATGAACACTGAAGCTTTCTTT. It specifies CASSLSGQSMNTEAFF. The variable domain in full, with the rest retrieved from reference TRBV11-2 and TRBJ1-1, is EAGVAQSPRYKIIEKRQSVAFWCNPISGHATLYWYQQILGQGPKLLIQFQNNGVVDDSQLPKDRFSAERLKGVDSTLKIQPAKLEDSAVYLCASSLSGQSMNTEAFFGQGTRLTVV.

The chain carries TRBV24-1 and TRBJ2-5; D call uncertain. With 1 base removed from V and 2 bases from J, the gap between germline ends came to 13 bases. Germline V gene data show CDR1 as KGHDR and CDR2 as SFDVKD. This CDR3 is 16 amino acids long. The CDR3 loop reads CATSDFWQDEQETQYF. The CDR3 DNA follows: TGTGCCACCAGTGATTTCTGGCAGGACGAGCAAGAGACCCAGTACTTC.

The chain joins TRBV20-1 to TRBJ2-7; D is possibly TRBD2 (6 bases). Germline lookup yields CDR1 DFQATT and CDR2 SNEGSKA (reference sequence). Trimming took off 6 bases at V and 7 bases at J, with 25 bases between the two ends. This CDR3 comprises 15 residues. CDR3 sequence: CSAEAGMGPGDEQYF. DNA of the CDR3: TGCAGTGCGGAGGCCGGTATGGGGCCGGGGGATGAGCAGTACTTC.

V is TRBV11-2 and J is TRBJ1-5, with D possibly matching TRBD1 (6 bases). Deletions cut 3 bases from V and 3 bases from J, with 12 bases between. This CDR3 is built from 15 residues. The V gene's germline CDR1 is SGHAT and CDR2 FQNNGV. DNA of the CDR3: TGTGCCAGCAGCTTGGAAACAGGGTTCAATCAGCCCCAGCATTTT. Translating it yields CASSLETGFNQPQHF.

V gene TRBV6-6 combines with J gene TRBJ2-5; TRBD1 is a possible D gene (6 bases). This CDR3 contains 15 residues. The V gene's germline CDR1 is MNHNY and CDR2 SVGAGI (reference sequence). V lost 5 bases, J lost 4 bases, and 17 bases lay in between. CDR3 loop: CASSPLSQGSETQYF. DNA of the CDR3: TGTGCCAGCAGTCCCCTATCACAGGGATCAGAGACCCAGTACTTC.

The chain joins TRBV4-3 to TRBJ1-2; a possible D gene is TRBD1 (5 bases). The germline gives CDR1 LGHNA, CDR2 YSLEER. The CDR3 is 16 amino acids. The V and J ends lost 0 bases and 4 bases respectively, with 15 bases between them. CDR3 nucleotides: TGCGCCAGCAGCCAAGATTCGCGGGGGAGGGGCTATGGCTACACCTTC. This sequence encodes CASSQDSRGRGYGYTF.

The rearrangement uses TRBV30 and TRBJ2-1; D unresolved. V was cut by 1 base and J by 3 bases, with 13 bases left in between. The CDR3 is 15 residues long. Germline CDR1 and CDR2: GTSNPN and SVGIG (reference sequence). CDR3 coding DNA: TGTGCCTGGAGTGACTTAAGGCTAAGCTACAATGAGCAGTTCTTC. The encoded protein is CAWSDLRLSYNEQFF.

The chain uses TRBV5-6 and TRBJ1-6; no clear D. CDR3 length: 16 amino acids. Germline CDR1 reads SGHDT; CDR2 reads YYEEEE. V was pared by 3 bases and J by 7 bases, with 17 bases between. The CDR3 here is CASSYPDGRENSPLHF. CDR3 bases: TGTGCCAGCAGCTACCCGGACGGGAGGGAGAATTCACCCCTCCACTTT.

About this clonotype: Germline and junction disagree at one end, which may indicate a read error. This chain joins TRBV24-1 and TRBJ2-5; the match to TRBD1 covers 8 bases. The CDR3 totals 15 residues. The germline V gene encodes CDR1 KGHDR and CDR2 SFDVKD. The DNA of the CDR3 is TGTGCTACCAGTGATCCCACAGGGGGGTTTGAGACCCAGTACTTC. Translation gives CATSDPTGGFETQYF.

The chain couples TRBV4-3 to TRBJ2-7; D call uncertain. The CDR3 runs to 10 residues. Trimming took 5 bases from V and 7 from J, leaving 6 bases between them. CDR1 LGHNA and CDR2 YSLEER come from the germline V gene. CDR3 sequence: CASSVNEQYF. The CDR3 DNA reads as TGCGCCAGCAGCGTTAATGAGCAGTACTTC.

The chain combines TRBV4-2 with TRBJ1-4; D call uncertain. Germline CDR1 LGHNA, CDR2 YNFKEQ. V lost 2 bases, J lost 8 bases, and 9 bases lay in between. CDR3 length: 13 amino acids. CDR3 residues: CASSQITREKLFF. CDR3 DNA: TGTGCCAGCAGCCAAATCACCCGAGAAAAACTGTTTTTT.